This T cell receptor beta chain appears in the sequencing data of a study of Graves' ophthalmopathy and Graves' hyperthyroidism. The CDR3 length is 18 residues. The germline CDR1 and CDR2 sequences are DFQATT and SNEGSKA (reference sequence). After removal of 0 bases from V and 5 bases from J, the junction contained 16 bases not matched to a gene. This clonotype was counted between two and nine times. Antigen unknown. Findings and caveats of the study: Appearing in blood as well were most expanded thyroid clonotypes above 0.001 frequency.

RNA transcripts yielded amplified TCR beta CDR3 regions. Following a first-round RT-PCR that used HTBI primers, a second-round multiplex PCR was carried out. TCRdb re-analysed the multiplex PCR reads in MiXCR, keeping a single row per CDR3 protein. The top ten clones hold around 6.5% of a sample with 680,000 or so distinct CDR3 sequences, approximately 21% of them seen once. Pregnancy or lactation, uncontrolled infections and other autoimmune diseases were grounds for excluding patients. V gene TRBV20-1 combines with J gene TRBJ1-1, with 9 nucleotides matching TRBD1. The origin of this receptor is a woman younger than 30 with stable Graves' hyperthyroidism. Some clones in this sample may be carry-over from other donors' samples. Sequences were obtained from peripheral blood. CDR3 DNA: TGCAGTGCTAGAGATGAGGGGGGACAGGGTAAAGGTCGTACTGAAGCTTTCTTT. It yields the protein CSARDEGGQGKGRTEAFF.